This T cell receptor (beta chain) was sequenced for a study of blood T cell repertoires in COVID-19. Measured with immunoSEQ multiplex PCR; TCRdb has only the in-frame clones, and not every one. This table has 130,000 or so clones, around nine tenths appearing once. What was sequenced was peripheral blood. The sequence came from a woman aged 70-85 years with COVID-19, enrolled during active disease.

In DNA form, the CDR3 reads TGTGCCATCAGCGACTTGGGACAGGGGGCTTCCTACGAGCAGTACTTC. Translated: CAISDLGQGASYEQYF. The gene calls are TRBV10-3 and TRBJ2-7, with 12 bases identical to TRBD1. Unmatched junction bases numbered 7, after V lost 6 bases and J lost 1 base. CDR1 ENHRY and CDR2 SYGVKD come from the germline V gene. CDR3 length: 16 residues.